The 27 T cell receptor beta chains below come from one sample, sequenced in a study of blood T cell repertoires in COVID-19. Here immunoSEQ multiplex PCR was the method, and the copy in TCRdb shows in-frame clones only, minus some. Among 110,000 to 150,000 clones, 65% to 80% were seen once, and the ten largest hold 1.9%. Sample: peripheral blood. The receptor set was obtained from a woman in her sixties or seventies with acute or convalescent COVID-19.

The chain uses TRBV7-9 and TRBJ2-1; TRBD2 might be the D (6 bases). The CDR3 contains 16 residues. CDR1 and CDR2 (germline): SEHNR, FQNEAQ (reference sequence). V was cut by 4 bases and J by 9 bases, with 22 bases left in between. CDR3 residues: CASSSPREHRRVEQFF. CDR3 in DNA: TGTGCCAGCAGCTCACCCCGGGAGCACCGGAGGGTTGAGCAGTTCTTC.

The V call is TRBV3-1 (or the pseudogene TRBV3-2), the J call TRBJ2-7, with 9 bases matching TRBD1. Trimming at V came to 0 bases and at J to 6 bases, leaving 6 bases not matched to a gene. The germline V gene encodes CDR1 LGHDT and CDR2 YNNKEL (reference sequence). This CDR3 has 15 amino acids. CDR3 nucleotides: TGTGCCAGCAGCCAAGATGTGGGACAGGGCAGCGAGCAGTACTTC. Its translation: CASSQDVGQGSEQYF.

The sample holds a few counts of this clone. The chain carries TRBV6-5 and TRBJ2-1, with D possibly being TRBD1 (6 bases). The CDR3 is 14 residues long. The germline V gene encodes CDR1 MNHEY and CDR2 SVGAGI. V was clipped by 6 bases and J by 4 bases, with 13 bases between them. In nucleotides, the CDR3 is TGTGCCAGCAGGAGGACAGAGGGTTACAATGAGCAGTTCTTC. Its translation: CASRRTEGYNEQFF.

The chain has TRBV9 and TRBJ2-3; D may be TRBD2 (5 bases). The CDR3 has 16 amino acids. Trimming left V 4 bases short and J 3 bases short, with 18 bases between. Germline CDR1 reads SGDLS; CDR2 reads YYNGEE. CDR3 loop: CASSPDEGLGTDTQYF. The CDR3 DNA sequence: TGTGCCAGCAGCCCCGATGAGGGCCTCGGGACAGATACGCAGTATTTT.

The chain couples TRBV21-1 to TRBJ2-1; the table's D call, TRBD2, was not checked against the DNA. TRBV21-1 corresponds to a pseudogene. The CDR3 consists of 15 residues. CDR3: CASSKGLAVYNEQFF. CDR3 nucleotide sequence: TGTGCCAGCAGCAAAGGACTAGCGGTCTACAATGAGCAGTTCTTC.

To note about this clone: The junction differs from germline at one of its ends, possibly a read error. The rearrangement links TRBV27 to TRBJ2-5; D not certain. The CDR3 totals 8 residues. Per the germline V gene, CDR1 is MNHEY and CDR2 is SMNVEV (reference sequence). CDR3: CASSLEHF. As DNA, the CDR3 is TGTGCCAGCAGTTTAGAGCACTTC.

This clone was counted a few times. This chain uses TRBV27 with TRBJ1-1; TRBD1 aligns across 8 bases. The CDR3 loop spans 16 amino acids. Looked up from germline, CDR1 is MNHEY and CDR2 is SMNVEV (reference sequence). The V segment lost 6 bases and the J segment 2 bases; nucleotides outside the gene matches: 11. The chain's CDR3 is CASSPLRTGLNTEAFF. Here the CDR3 DNA reads TGTGCCAGCAGCCCTCTCCGGACAGGGCTTAACACTGAAGCTTTCTTT.

The rearrangement uses TRBV6-2 or TRBV6-3 and TRBJ2-1, with a weak D call TRBD1 (5 bases). V gave up 6 bases and J gave up 4 bases, with 16 bases separating them. This CDR3 spans 15 amino acids. The germline V gene encodes CDR1 MNHEY and CDR2 SVGEGT. CDR3 amino acids: CASSDTGALYNEQFF. The CDR3 DNA follows: TGTGCCAGCAGCGATACTGGGGCCCTTTACAATGAGCAGTTCTTC.

This chain links TRBV12-3 or TRBV12-4 with TRBJ1-2; unclear D gene. The ends were cut back, 8 bases at V and 5 bases at J, with 15 bases in the middle. The CDR3 sequence is 13 residues long. The DNA of the CDR3 is TGTGCCAGCCGGGCCTCGGGGAAGTATGGCTACACCTTC. As protein: CASRASGKYGYTF.

This chain uses TRBV30 with TRBJ2-1; TRBD2 is a possible D gene (6 bases). V dropped 1 base and J dropped 7 bases, with 20 bases sitting between them. This CDR3 spans 16 amino acids. Looked up from germline, CDR1 is GTSNPN and CDR2 is SVGIG (reference sequence). The CDR3 DNA follows: TGTGCCTGGAGTGATCTACTCTTTGGGGGGTCGAATGAGCAGTTCTTC. Amino acid sequence: CAWSDLLFGGSNEQFF.

The chain uses TRBV28 and TRBJ2-5; 9 bases align to TRBD2. V gave up 8 bases and J gave up 5 bases; unmatched junction bases: 9. CDR3 size: 14 residues. Germline V gene lookup returns CDR1 MDHEN and CDR2 SYDVKM. The CDR3 loop is CASSKSGGLETQYF. Written as DNA, the CDR3 is TGTGCCAGCTCTAAAAGCGGGGGGCTGGAGACCCAGTACTTC.

V is TRBV11-2 and J is TRBJ2-3; 10 nucleotides agree with TRBD1. V shed 3 bases and J 2 bases; nucleotides not matched to a gene: 5. The length of the CDR3 is 16 residues. CDR1 SGHAT and CDR2 FQNNGV come from the germline V gene. CDR3 coding DNA: TGTGCCAGCAGCTTGAGGGACAGGGGATTCACAGATACGCAGTATTTT. Its translation is CASSLRDRGFTDTQYF.

The sample holds one count of this clone. The rearrangement links TRBV28 to TRBJ1-6; 10 bases map to TRBD1. Germline CDR1 is MDHEN and CDR2 is SYDVKM. The length of the CDR3 is 15 residues. V dropped 4 bases and J dropped 9; count of bases not matched to a gene: 6. CDR3 DNA sequence: TGTGCCAGCAGTTCTAGGACAGGGGGAGCTTCACCCCTCCACTTT. Translation gives CASSSRTGGASPLHF.

The rearrangement uses TRBV19 and TRBJ2-1; the match to TRBD2 covers 11 bases. Germline CDR1 and CDR2: LNHDA and SQIVND (reference sequence). With V trimmed by 7 bases and J by 4 bases, 6 bases remained unmatched. The CDR3 is 15 residues long. The CDR3 reads CASIPTSGVYNEQFF. CDR3 DNA sequence: TGTGCCAGTATCCCGACTAGCGGGGTATACAATGAGCAGTTCTTC.

This clone was recorded only once. The V and J genes are TRBV28 and TRBJ1-3; no reliable D call. Trimming took 3 bases from V and 2 from J, leaving 8 bases between them. Germline V CDR1 and CDR2: MDHEN, SYDVKM. CDR3 size: 14 residues. The CDR3 is CASSFADTGNTIYF. In DNA form, the CDR3 reads TGTGCCAGCAGTTTCGCCGACACTGGAAACACCATATATTTT. The full variable domain, completed using reference TRBV28 and TRBJ1-3, is DVKVTQSSRYLVKRTGEKVFLECVQDMDHENMFWYRQDPGLGLRLIYFSYDVKMKEKGDIPEGYSVSREKKERFSLILESASTNQTSMYLCASSFADTGNTIYFGEGSWLTVV.

The V gene is TRBV28, the J gene TRBJ1-2; D unclear. Germline-derived CDR1 and CDR2 are MDHEN and SYDVKM. The V gene lost 6 bases and the J gene lost 9 bases, with 11 bases spanning the gap. This CDR3 has 11 residues. The CDR3 DNA reads as TGTGCCAGCAGCGGAACGACTAGCTACACCTTC. Translation: CASSGTTSYTF.

In this sample, this clone turned up once. The gene calls are TRBV19 and TRBJ2-3, with D maybe TRBD1 (6 bases). Germline V CDR1 and CDR2: LNHDA, SQIVND (reference sequence). The CDR3 runs to 16 residues. Trimming removed 0 bases from V and 6 bases from J, with 16 bases in between. DNA of the CDR3: TGTGCCAGTAGTATAGATTTGACAGGTGGATCGGATACGCAGTATTTT. This encodes CASSIDLTGGSDTQYF.

The chain joins TRBV6-2 or TRBV6-3 to TRBJ2-7; 9 bases match TRBD1. Germline CDR1 is MNHEY and CDR2 is SVGEGT. The CDR3 has 16 amino acids. The ends lost 5 bases at V and 3 bases at J; junction bases unmatched: 11. In DNA, the CDR3 is TGTGCCAGCAGTGCCATTCCCGGGACAGGGATCTACGAGCAGTACTTC. The encoded protein is CASSAIPGTGIYEQYF.

The V gene is TRBV2, the J gene TRBJ2-7, with TRBD1 matching 8 bases. The CDR3 is 13 residues long. The J segment lost 6 bases and the V segment lost 8 bases, leaving 9 bases of the junction unmatched. Germline lookup yields CDR1 SNHLY and CDR2 FYNNEI. The DNA for the CDR3 is TGTGCCAGCCACCGGGACAGGTCCGCCGAGCAGTACTTC. This translates into CASHRDRSAEQYF.

The chain employs TRBV10-1 and TRBJ1-1; 7 bases fit TRBD1. The CDR3 contains 13 residues. With V trimmed by 4 bases and J by 7 bases, 6 bases remained unmatched. The germline V gene has CDR1 WNHNN and CDR2 SYGVQD (reference sequence). The CDR3 DNA sequence: TGCGCCAGCAGTGCGACAGGGTCGGTTGAAGCTTTCTTT. It translates to CASSATGSVEAFF.

In this sample, this clone turned up a few times. The chain joins TRBV5-6 to TRBJ1-6, with a weak D call TRBD1 (6 bases). CDR3 length equals 15 residues. Looked up from germline, CDR1 is SGHDT and CDR2 is YYEEEE. With 7 bases removed from V and 7 bases from J, the gap between germline ends came to 18 bases. CDR3 bases: TGTGCCAGCCAGATAACCGGGACATCAAATTCACCCCTCCACTTT. This codes for CASQITGTSNSPLHF.

The V call is TRBV28, the J call TRBJ1-5; no definite D call. Germline V gene lookup returns CDR1 MDHEN and CDR2 SYDVKM. The CDR3 runs 12 residues. V lost 3 bases and J lost 7, with 7 bases in between. DNA of the CDR3: TGTGCCAGCAGTTTCCGGGAGCAGCCCCAGCATTTT. Translation: CASSFREQPQHF. Full variable domain (rest looked up from reference TRBV28 and TRBJ1-5): DVKVTQSSRYLVKRTGEKVFLECVQDMDHENMFWYRQDPGLGLRLIYFSYDVKMKEKGDIPEGYSVSREKKERFSLILESASTNQTSMYLCASSFREQPQHFGDGTRLSIL.

This sequence joins TRBV5-1 and TRBJ2-1, with D possibly matching TRBD2 (6 bases). V was clipped by 0 bases and J by 10 bases, with 14 bases between them. This CDR3 region has 14 residues. The V gene's germline CDR1 is SGHRS and CDR2 YFSETQ. CDR3 coding DNA: TGCGCCAGCAGCTTGGCGACAATACGGGGGGAGCAGTTCTTC. Translating gives CASSLATIRGEQFF.

The V call is TRBV19, the J call TRBJ2-1; D may be TRBD2 (5 bases). Germline loops: CDR1 LNHDA, CDR2 SQIVND (reference sequence). Trimming took off 1 base at V and 6 bases at J, with 7 bases between the two ends. CDR3 length equals 13 residues. The chain's CDR3 is CASSIGTFNEQFF. CDR3 DNA sequence: TGTGCCAGTAGTATAGGGACTTTCAATGAGCAGTTCTTC.

The rearrangement links TRBV9 to TRBJ2-3, with 9 positions matching TRBD1. Germline-derived CDR1 and CDR2 are SGDLS and YYNGEE. The CDR3 contains 16 residues. V gave up 0 bases and J gave up 4 bases; unmatched junction bases: 6. In DNA form, the CDR3 reads TGTGCCAGCAGCGTAGTAGGGACAGGGCTCCCAGATACGCAGTATTTT. As protein: CASSVVGTGLPDTQYF.

The chain has TRBV5-1 and TRBJ2-4; 7 nucleotides line up with TRBD1. This CDR3 is built from 14 residues. Looked up from germline, CDR1 is SGHRS and CDR2 is YFSETQ. With 0 bases clipped from V and 7 bases from J, the junction kept 4 bases outside the gene matches. The CDR3 bases are TGCGCCAGCAGCTTGGGACAGGGTGAGAACATTCAGTACTTC. Encoded protein: CASSLGQGENIQYF. The variable domain in full, with the rest retrieved from reference TRBV5-1 and TRBJ2-4, is KAGVTQTPRYLIKTRGQQVTLSCSPISGHRSVSWYQQTPGQGLQFLFEYFSETQRNKGNFPGRFSGRQFSNSRSEMNVSTLELGDSALYLCASSLGQGENIQYFGAGTRLSVL.

This clone was detected only a few times. V is TRBV6-6 and J is TRBJ2-5; 9 bases fit TRBD2. The length of the CDR3 is 17 residues. The V segment lost 5 bases and the J segment 3 bases; nucleotides outside the gene matches: 13. Germline V lookup: CDR1 MNHNY, CDR2 SVGAGI (reference sequence). CDR3 nucleotide sequence: TGTGCCAGCAGTCCCACCCCGGGGCGACTAGCGGAAGAGACCCAGTACTTC. Translated, it gives CASSPTPGRLAEETQYF.